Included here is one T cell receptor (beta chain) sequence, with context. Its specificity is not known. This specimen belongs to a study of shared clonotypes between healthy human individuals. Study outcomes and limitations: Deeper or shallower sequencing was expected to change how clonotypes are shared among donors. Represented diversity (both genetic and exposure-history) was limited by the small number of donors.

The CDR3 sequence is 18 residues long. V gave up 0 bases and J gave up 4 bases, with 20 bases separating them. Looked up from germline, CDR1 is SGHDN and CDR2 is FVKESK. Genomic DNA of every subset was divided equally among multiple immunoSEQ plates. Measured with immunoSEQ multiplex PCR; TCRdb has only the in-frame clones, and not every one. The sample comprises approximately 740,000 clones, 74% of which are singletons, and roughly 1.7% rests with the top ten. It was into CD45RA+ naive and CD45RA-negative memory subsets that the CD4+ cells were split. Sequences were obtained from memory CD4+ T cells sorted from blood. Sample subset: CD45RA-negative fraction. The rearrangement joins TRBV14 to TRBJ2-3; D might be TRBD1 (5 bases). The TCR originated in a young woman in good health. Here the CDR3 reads CASSQDSNRIRKADTQYF. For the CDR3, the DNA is TGTGCCAGCAGCCAAGATTCCAACAGGATTAGAAAGGCAGATACGCAGTATTTT.